The 29 T cell receptor beta chains in this list originate from one sample, sequenced in a study of cytotoxic CD8 clonotypes in ibrutinib-treated CLL. Using immunoSEQ multiplex PCR, the repertoire was profiled, and TCRdb retains in-frame clones only, with some absent. The sample includes some 200,000 clones, more than 70% of them seen just once. Sequenced here: PBMCs, sampled after 12 months of ibrutinib treatment. These receptor sequences come from a human donor with chronic lymphocytic leukemia.

The chain employs TRBV4-2 and TRBJ2-4; the D gene is possibly TRBD2 (5 bases). Germline assignment: CDR1 LGHNA and CDR2 YNFKEQ. V lost 0 bases and J 0 bases, leaving 18 bases between the germline ends. This CDR3 has 19 amino acids. The CDR3 DNA sequence: TGTGCCAGCAGCCAAGATGACGGACCCGGGAACCTAGCCAAAAACATTCAGTACTTC. Translation gives CASSQDDGPGNLAKNIQYF.

This clone was detected many times. The rearrangement uses TRBV30 and TRBJ2-2; D is undetermined. V was trimmed by 3 bases and J by 2 bases, leaving 4 bases between them. Germline V gene sequence: CDR1 GTSNPN, CDR2 SVGIG (reference sequence). CDR3 length: 12 amino acids. Here the CDR3 DNA reads TGTGCCTGGAGAGTCAACACCGGGGAGCTGTTTTTT. Encoded protein: CAWRVNTGELFF.

The V call is TRBV27, the J call TRBJ2-1; 14 nucleotides align to TRBD2. CDR1 and CDR2 from the germline V gene are MNHEY and SMNVEV (reference sequence). This CDR3 region has 16 residues. V shed 4 bases, J shed 10 bases, and the junction held 9 bases outside the gene matches. The CDR3 bases are TGTGCCAGCAGTTCAGGGACTAGCGGGGGAGGATGGGAGCAGTTCTTC. This codes for CASSSGTSGGGWEQFF.

The chain is built from TRBV27 and TRBJ2-1; D assignment may be TRBD1 or TRBD2 (5 bases each). Trimming cost V 1 base and J 0 bases, with 7 bases left between them. The CDR3 has 15 amino acids. CDR1 and CDR2 from the germline V gene are MNHEY and SMNVEV (reference sequence). The CDR3 protein is CASSLWGTSYNEQFF. Written as DNA, the CDR3 is TGTGCCAGCAGTTTATGGGGGACCTCCTACAATGAGCAGTTCTTC.

V gene TRBV14 combines with J gene TRBJ2-1; 8 bases are a match to TRBD2. Germline CDR1 SGHDN, CDR2 FVKESK. The V and J ends lost 2 bases and 7 bases, in that order; junction bases with no gene match: 7. CDR3 length: 15 residues. Here the CDR3 reads CASSQFTSGKNEQFF. In DNA form, the CDR3 reads TGTGCCAGCAGCCAATTTACTAGCGGAAAGAATGAGCAGTTCTTC.

A single count supports this clone. The chain has TRBV6-6 and TRBJ2-2; perhaps TRBD1 as D (5 bases). Germline V CDR1 and CDR2: MNHNY, SVGAGI (reference sequence). V was cut by 9 bases and J by 1 base, with 9 bases left in between. The CDR3 extends over 13 amino acids. CDR3 nucleotides: TGTGCCAGATCCGACAGGAACACCGGGGAGCTGTTTTTT. Residues: CARSDRNTGELFF.

This clone was counted only a few times. The rearrangement links TRBV4-1 to TRBJ2-7; a possible D gene is TRBD1 (5 bases). Between the trimmed V and J ends, which lost 4 bases and 0 bases, there was a span of 7 bases. In germline, CDR1 is MGHRA, CDR2 YSYEKL. This CDR3 contains 13 residues. The DNA for the CDR3 is TGCGCCAGCAGCCTGACAGTCTCCTACGAGCAGTACTTC. This encodes CASSLTVSYEQYF.

The rearrangement links TRBV6-6 to TRBJ1-2, with D possibly matching TRBD1 (6 bases). The length of the CDR3 is 14 residues. CDR1 and CDR2 from the germline V gene are MNHNY and SVGAGI (reference sequence). The germline V and J ends were trimmed by 0 bases and 8 bases, with 13 bases remaining between them. The CDR3 coding sequence is TGTGCCAGCAGTTACTCGCCAGGGGCGAGCGGCTACACCTTC. This gives the protein CASSYSPGASGYTF.

This clone was counted at least ten times. The chain links TRBV5-1 to TRBJ1-3; D call uncertain. The CDR3 covers 14 residues. Germline V gene sequence: CDR1 SGHRS, CDR2 YFSETQ. The ends were cut back, 0 bases at V and 0 bases at J, with 4 bases in the middle. DNA of the CDR3: TGCGCCAGCAGCTTGGGACACTCTGGAAACACCATATATTTT. Translating it yields CASSLGHSGNTIYF.

This clone was detected only a few times. The rearrangement joins TRBV5-1 to TRBJ2-5; 9 bases line up with TRBD1. The J segment lost 5 bases and the V segment lost 6 bases, leaving 8 bases of the junction unmatched. Germline V CDR1 and CDR2: SGHRS, YFSETQ. This CDR3 spans 14 amino acids. The CDR3 loop is CASTAGTGKETQYF. For the CDR3, the DNA is TGCGCCAGCACCGCCGGGACAGGGAAGGAGACCCAGTACTTC.

Written as DNA, the CDR3 is TGTGCCAGCAGATCCGACAGGGAGCCCTTCTCTAACTATGGCTACACCTTC. Amino acid sequence: CASRSDREPFSNYGYTF. V is TRBV11-2 and J is TRBJ1-2, with 7 nucleotides matching TRBD1. The germline V gene has CDR1 SGHAT and CDR2 FQNNGV. Unmatched junction bases numbered 13, after V lost 6 bases and J lost 0 bases. The CDR3 runs to 17 residues.

The CDR3 region is CASSDRSSRQGPYEQYF. CDR3 coding DNA: TGTGCCAGCAGTGACCGCTCCTCCCGACAGGGCCCCTACGAGCAGTACTTC. The chain carries TRBV6-4 and TRBJ2-7, with 7 bases fitting TRBD1. CDR1 MRHNA and CDR2 SNTAGT come from the germline V gene. V lost 2 bases, J lost 2 bases, and 12 bases stayed unmatched. This CDR3 contains 17 residues.

V is TRBV6-5 and J is TRBJ1-1; D possibly corresponds to TRBD1 (5 bases). The CDR3 covers 14 residues. CDR1 and CDR2 from the germline V gene are MNHEY and SVGAGI. V was cut by 5 bases and J by 1 base, with 11 bases left in between. This chain's CDR3 is CASSGQNQNTEAFF. The CDR3 DNA is TGTGCCAGCAGTGGACAAAACCAGAACACTGAAGCTTTCTTT.

The chain has TRBV28 and TRBJ2-7; TRBD2 matches at 7 bases. CDR1 and CDR2 (germline): MDHEN, SYDVKM. This CDR3 has 12 residues. The V gene end was trimmed by 7 bases and the J gene end by 3 bases; junction bases not matched to a gene: 3. DNA of the CDR3: TGTGCCAGCACCCGGACTAGCTACGAGCAGTACTTC. It is translated as CASTRTSYEQYF.

This chain uses TRBV18 with TRBJ1-1; perhaps TRBD1 as D (6 bases). Germline CDR1 KGHSH, CDR2 LQKENI. CDR3 length: 14 residues. The germline V and J ends were trimmed by 6 bases and 2 bases, with 13 bases remaining between them. CDR3: CASSRGQTNTEAFF. In DNA form, the CDR3 reads TGTGCCAGCTCCCGGGGACAAACCAACACTGAAGCTTTCTTT.

The V call is TRBV18, the J call TRBJ2-7; TRBD1 might be the D (5 bases). The CDR3 has 12 residues. Between the trimmed V and J ends, which lost 5 bases and 2 bases, there was a span of 7 bases. Germline V gene data show CDR1 as KGHSH and CDR2 as LQKENI. CDR3 nucleotide sequence: TGTGCCAGCTCAGGGGCCCCCTACGAGCAGTACTTC. This translates into CASSGAPYEQYF.

J is TRBJ2-1 and V is TRBV4-1; D is possibly TRBD1 (5 bases). This CDR3 contains 14 residues. The V end was cut by 6 bases, the J end by 4 bases, with 13 bases between. Germline lookup yields CDR1 MGHRA and CDR2 YSYEKL. CDR3: CASSPTTAYNEQFF. Written as DNA, the CDR3 is TGCGCCAGCAGTCCAACGACAGCATACAATGAGCAGTTCTTC.

V usage is TRBV27 and J usage is TRBJ2-7; 7 nucleotides line up with TRBD1. This CDR3 is built from 15 residues. With 3 bases clipped from V and 3 bases from J, the junction kept 8 bases outside the gene matches. From germline, CDR1 is MNHEY and CDR2 SMNVEV (reference sequence). CDR3 sequence: CASSFDGTVNYEQYF. In DNA, the CDR3 is TGTGCCAGCAGTTTCGACGGGACAGTGAACTACGAGCAGTACTTC.

The J gene is TRBJ2-7, the V gene TRBV28, with 16 bases matching TRBD2. The CDR3 has 16 amino acids. V shed 8 bases, J shed 4 bases, and the junction held 8 bases outside the gene matches. Germline loops: CDR1 MDHEN, CDR2 SYDVKM. Written as DNA, the CDR3 is TGTGCCAGCCATCAACCGGGACTAGCGGGAGGGTACGAGCAGTACTTC. Its protein is CASHQPGLAGGYEQYF.

The rearrangement joins TRBV18 to TRBJ1-1; D may be TRBD1 (6 bases). The V and J ends lost 1 base and 0 bases respectively, with 15 bases between them. In germline, CDR1 is KGHSH, CDR2 LQKENI. This CDR3 contains 17 residues. In nucleotides, the CDR3 is TGTGCCAGCTCACCACTCCAGGGGAGTCCGATGAACACTGAAGCTTTCTTT. Amino acids: CASSPLQGSPMNTEAFF.

The rearrangement links TRBV11-2 to TRBJ1-1; D might be TRBD1 (6 bases). Germline V gives CDR1 SGHAT, CDR2 FQNNGV. The germline V and J ends were trimmed by 1 base and 10 bases, with 16 bases remaining between them. CDR3 size: 14 residues. This chain's CDR3 is CASSLGDTNKGAFF. The CDR3 DNA sequence: TGTGCCAGCAGCTTAGGGGACACTAATAAGGGAGCTTTCTTT.

The V call is TRBV6-6, the J call TRBJ1-5; unclear D gene. Germline lookup yields CDR1 MNHNY and CDR2 SVGAGI (reference sequence). The ends were cut back, 5 bases at V and 6 bases at J, with 14 bases in the middle. The CDR3 loop spans 14 amino acids. The CDR3 loop is CASSTWRLGQPQHF. The CDR3 region has the DNA TGTGCCAGCAGTACATGGCGTTTGGGTCAGCCCCAGCATTTT.

The V call is TRBV6-1, the J call TRBJ1-5; tentative D call: TRBD1 (6 bases). The CDR3 is 15 amino acids. Trimming took 10 bases from V and 3 from J, leaving 19 bases between them. CDR1 and CDR2 from the germline V gene are MNHNS and SASEGT. The CDR3 DNA follows: TGTGCCACCGGGGGGGTTGGGGGCTCCAATCAGCCCCAGCATTTT. Translating gives CATGGVGGSNQPQHF.

V and J are TRBV10-3 and TRBJ2-1, with D possibly matching TRBD1 (6 bases). The V end lost 6 bases, the J end lost 12 bases, and 18 bases lay between the germline ends. Germline values: CDR1 ENHRY, CDR2 SYGVKD. The CDR3 length is 13 residues. CDR3 amino acids: CAISSDGGGGQFF. CDR3 DNA: TGTGCCATCAGCTCGGATGGGGGCGGAGGGCAGTTCTTC.

Regarding this clone: An end of the junction differs from the germline gene, which may be a read error. This sequence joins TRBV7-9 and TRBJ1-1; D not certain. This CDR3 is 15 amino acids long. The V gene's germline CDR1 is SEHNR and CDR2 FQNEAQ (reference sequence). The CDR3 reads CASSRLLTENSEAFF. The CDR3 DNA is TGTGCCAGCAGCCGCCTTTTAACAGAGAACTCTGAAGCTTTCTTT. Complete variable domain (other parts from reference TRBV7-9 and TRBJ1-1): DTGVSQNPRHKITKRGQNVTFRCDPISEHNRLYWYRQTLGQGPEFLTYFQNEAQLEKSRLLSDRFSAERPKGSFSTLEIQRTEQGDSAMYLCASSRLLTENSEAFFGQGTRLTVV.

This clone was seen more than once but under ten times. This rearrangement joins TRBV10-1 to TRBJ2-7; D possibly uses TRBD1 or TRBD2 (5 bases each). Per the germline V gene, CDR1 is WNHNN and CDR2 is SYGVQD (reference sequence). This CDR3 spans 13 amino acids. V lost 11 bases and J lost 0, with 14 bases in between. CDR3 nucleotides: TGCGCCGGCCGAGGGGATTACTCCTACGAGCAGTACTTC. It is translated as CAGRGDYSYEQYF.

CDR3 DNA sequence: TGTGCCAGCAGTGAAAGGAGGGCGCCTAGCACAGATACGCAGTATTTT. This codes for CASSERRAPSTDTQYF. The chain has TRBV6-1 and TRBJ2-3, with a possible D match to TRBD2 (6 bases). This CDR3 is built from 16 residues. In germline, CDR1 is MNHNS, CDR2 SASEGT. V lost 2 bases and J 0 bases, leaving 12 bases between the germline ends.

V and J are TRBV7-2 and TRBJ2-5; D not resolved. The germline CDR1 and CDR2 sequences are SGHTA and FQGNSA. The germline V and J ends were trimmed by 5 bases and 7 bases, with 11 bases remaining between them. CDR3 length: 12 amino acids. CDR3 region: CASSLLTMTQYF. The CDR3 nucleotides are TGTGCCAGCAGCCTCCTAACAATGACCCAGTACTTC.

The chain's CDR3 is CATSLGAGPQPQHF. CDR3 DNA sequence: TGTGCCACCAGCCTAGGGGCAGGTCCTCAGCCCCAGCATTTT. The chain recombines TRBV15 with TRBJ1-5; perhaps TRBD1 as D (5 bases). V was trimmed by 5 bases and J by 6 bases, leaving 14 bases between them. Germline V CDR1 and CDR2: LNHNV, YYDKDF (reference sequence). The CDR3 consists of 14 residues.